The 3 T cell receptor beta chains below were found in one sample sequenced in a study of CD8 T cells in Susac syndrome. Roughly 0.5 to 1 ug RNA was reverse transcribed with random hexamers. MiXCR was run by TCRdb on the immunoSEQ multiplex PCR reads, yielding one entry per CDR3 protein. The data contain some 99,000 distinct CDR3 sequences, about 96% of them singletons. Specimen: CD4+ T cells from PBMCs. The receptors here all came from a human donor in good health.

This rearrangement joins TRBV9 to TRBJ2-1; D unclear. Germline V gives CDR1 SGDLS, CDR2 YYNGEE. This CDR3 has 14 residues. Trimming stripped 4 bases from V and 5 bases from J, with 13 bases between. Written as DNA, the CDR3 is TGTGCCAGCAGCCCCGCTCATGCCAACAATGAGCAGTTCTTC. Residues: CASSPAHANNEQFF.

The rearrangement links TRBV7-3 to TRBJ2-7; 11 bases line up with TRBD2. Germline V gene lookup returns CDR1 SGHTA and CDR2 FQGTGA. V lost 4 bases and J lost 2; bases outside the gene matches: 7. CDR3 size: 16 residues. In DNA, the CDR3 is TGTGCCAGCAGCTCCTCTCCGACTAGCGGGGCCTACGAGCAGTACTTC. This sequence encodes CASSSSPTSGAYEQYF.

V is TRBV12-3 or TRBV12-4 and J is TRBJ2-5; no clear D gene. The CDR3 has 13 amino acids. Between the trimmed V and J ends, which lost 2 bases and 3 bases, there was a span of 7 bases. This chain's CDR3 is CASSLRQEETQYF. The CDR3 DNA reads TGTGCCAGCAGTTTACGACAAGAAGAGACCCAGTACTTC.